The 5 T cell receptor beta chains below all came from one sample that was sequenced in a study of blood T cell repertoires in COVID-19. Assay used: immunoSEQ multiplex PCR; TCRdb lists only in-frame clones, some missing. The sample has over 95,000 clones; roughly 80% are singletons. Material: peripheral blood. Receptors originate from a man aged 45-65 years with acute or convalescent COVID-19.

The chain employs TRBV7-3 and TRBJ2-1, with D maybe TRBD1 (6 bases). The CDR3 covers 14 residues. Deletions cut 5 bases from V and 4 bases from J, with 12 bases between. Germline V lookup: CDR1 SGHTA, CDR2 FQGTGA. The CDR3 protein is CASSASTGYNEQFF. CDR3 DNA: TGTGCCAGCAGCGCGTCCACAGGGTACAATGAGCAGTTCTTC.

The chain couples TRBV14 to TRBJ1-4, with D uncertain. CDR1 is SGHDN, CDR2 FVKESK, per germline. The CDR3 length is 14 residues. V shed 3 bases and J shed 0 bases, with 5 bases lying between them. DNA of the CDR3: TGTGCCAGCAGCCACCCCTCAACTAATGAAAAACTGTTTTTT. Its protein product is CASSHPSTNEKLFF.

This clone was seen once. The CDR3 sequence is CASSSTQGAGNTIYF. In DNA form, the CDR3 reads TGTGCCAGCAGCTCCACACAGGGTGCAGGAAACACCATATATTTT. This sequence joins TRBV11-2 and TRBJ1-3, with D possibly TRBD1 on 6 matching bases. Germline V gene data show CDR1 as SGHAT and CDR2 as FQNNGV. Trimming cost V 4 bases and J 4 bases, with 14 bases left between them. This CDR3 spans 15 amino acids.

The DNA for the CDR3 is TGTGCCAGCAGCGGACCCGGGATTCCCTCCGGGGATGGCTACACCTTC. Protein: CASSGPGIPSGDGYTF. The chain uses TRBV3-1 (or the pseudogene TRBV3-2) and TRBJ1-2; D is unclear. Trimming shortened V by 5 bases and J by 6 bases, and 22 bases separated the two germline ends. Per germline, CDR1 LGHDT and CDR2 YNNKEL (reference sequence). CDR3 length: 16 residues.

The genes are TRBV6-5 and TRBJ2-3; TRBD2 might be the D (5 bases). The CDR3 contains 14 residues. The germline CDR1 and CDR2 sequences are MNHEY and SVGAGI. V was clipped by 0 bases and J by 2 bases, with 6 bases between them. This CDR3 reads CASSYSGNTDTQYF. The CDR3 DNA reads TGTGCCAGCAGTTACTCCGGGAACACAGATACGCAGTATTTT.